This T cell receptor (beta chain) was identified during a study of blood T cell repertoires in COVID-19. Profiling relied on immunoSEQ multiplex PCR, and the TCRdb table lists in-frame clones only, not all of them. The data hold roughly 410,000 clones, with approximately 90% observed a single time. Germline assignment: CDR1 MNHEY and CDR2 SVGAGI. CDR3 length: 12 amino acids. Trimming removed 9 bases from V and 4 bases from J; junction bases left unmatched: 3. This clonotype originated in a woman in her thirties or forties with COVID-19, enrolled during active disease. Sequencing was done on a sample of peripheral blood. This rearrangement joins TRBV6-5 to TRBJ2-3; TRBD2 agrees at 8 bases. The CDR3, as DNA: TGTGCCAGTCGGGGGGGTCCAGATACGCAGTATTTT. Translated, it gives CASRGGPDTQYF.